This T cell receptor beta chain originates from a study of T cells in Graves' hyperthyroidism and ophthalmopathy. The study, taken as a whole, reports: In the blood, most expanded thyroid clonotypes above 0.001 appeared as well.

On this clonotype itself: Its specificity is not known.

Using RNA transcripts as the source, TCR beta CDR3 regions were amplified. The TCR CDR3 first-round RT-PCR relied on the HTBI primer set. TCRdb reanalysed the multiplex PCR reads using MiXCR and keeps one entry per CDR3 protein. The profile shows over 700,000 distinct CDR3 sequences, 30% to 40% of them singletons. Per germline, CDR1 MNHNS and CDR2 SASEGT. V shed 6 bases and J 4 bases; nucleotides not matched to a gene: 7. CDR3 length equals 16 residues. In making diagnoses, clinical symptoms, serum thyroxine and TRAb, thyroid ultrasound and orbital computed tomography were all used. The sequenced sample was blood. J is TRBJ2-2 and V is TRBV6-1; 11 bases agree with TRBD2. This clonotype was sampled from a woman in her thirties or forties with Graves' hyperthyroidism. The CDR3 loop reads CASSLGTSGRTGELFF. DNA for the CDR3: TGTGCCAGCAGCCTAGGGACTAGCGGACGCACCGGGGAGCTGTTTTTT.